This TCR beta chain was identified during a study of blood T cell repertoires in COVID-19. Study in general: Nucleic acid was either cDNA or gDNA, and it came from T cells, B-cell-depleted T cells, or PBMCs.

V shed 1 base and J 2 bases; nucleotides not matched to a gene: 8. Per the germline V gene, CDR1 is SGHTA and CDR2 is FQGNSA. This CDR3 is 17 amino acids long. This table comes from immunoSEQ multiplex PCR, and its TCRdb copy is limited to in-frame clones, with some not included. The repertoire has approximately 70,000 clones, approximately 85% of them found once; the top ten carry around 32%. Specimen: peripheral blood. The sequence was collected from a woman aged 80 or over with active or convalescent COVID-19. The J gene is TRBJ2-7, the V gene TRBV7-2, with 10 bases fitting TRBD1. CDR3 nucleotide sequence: TGTGCCAGCAGCTTAGAACCCATGGGGACAGGGGCCTACGAGCAGTACTTC. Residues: CASSLEPMGTGAYEQYF.